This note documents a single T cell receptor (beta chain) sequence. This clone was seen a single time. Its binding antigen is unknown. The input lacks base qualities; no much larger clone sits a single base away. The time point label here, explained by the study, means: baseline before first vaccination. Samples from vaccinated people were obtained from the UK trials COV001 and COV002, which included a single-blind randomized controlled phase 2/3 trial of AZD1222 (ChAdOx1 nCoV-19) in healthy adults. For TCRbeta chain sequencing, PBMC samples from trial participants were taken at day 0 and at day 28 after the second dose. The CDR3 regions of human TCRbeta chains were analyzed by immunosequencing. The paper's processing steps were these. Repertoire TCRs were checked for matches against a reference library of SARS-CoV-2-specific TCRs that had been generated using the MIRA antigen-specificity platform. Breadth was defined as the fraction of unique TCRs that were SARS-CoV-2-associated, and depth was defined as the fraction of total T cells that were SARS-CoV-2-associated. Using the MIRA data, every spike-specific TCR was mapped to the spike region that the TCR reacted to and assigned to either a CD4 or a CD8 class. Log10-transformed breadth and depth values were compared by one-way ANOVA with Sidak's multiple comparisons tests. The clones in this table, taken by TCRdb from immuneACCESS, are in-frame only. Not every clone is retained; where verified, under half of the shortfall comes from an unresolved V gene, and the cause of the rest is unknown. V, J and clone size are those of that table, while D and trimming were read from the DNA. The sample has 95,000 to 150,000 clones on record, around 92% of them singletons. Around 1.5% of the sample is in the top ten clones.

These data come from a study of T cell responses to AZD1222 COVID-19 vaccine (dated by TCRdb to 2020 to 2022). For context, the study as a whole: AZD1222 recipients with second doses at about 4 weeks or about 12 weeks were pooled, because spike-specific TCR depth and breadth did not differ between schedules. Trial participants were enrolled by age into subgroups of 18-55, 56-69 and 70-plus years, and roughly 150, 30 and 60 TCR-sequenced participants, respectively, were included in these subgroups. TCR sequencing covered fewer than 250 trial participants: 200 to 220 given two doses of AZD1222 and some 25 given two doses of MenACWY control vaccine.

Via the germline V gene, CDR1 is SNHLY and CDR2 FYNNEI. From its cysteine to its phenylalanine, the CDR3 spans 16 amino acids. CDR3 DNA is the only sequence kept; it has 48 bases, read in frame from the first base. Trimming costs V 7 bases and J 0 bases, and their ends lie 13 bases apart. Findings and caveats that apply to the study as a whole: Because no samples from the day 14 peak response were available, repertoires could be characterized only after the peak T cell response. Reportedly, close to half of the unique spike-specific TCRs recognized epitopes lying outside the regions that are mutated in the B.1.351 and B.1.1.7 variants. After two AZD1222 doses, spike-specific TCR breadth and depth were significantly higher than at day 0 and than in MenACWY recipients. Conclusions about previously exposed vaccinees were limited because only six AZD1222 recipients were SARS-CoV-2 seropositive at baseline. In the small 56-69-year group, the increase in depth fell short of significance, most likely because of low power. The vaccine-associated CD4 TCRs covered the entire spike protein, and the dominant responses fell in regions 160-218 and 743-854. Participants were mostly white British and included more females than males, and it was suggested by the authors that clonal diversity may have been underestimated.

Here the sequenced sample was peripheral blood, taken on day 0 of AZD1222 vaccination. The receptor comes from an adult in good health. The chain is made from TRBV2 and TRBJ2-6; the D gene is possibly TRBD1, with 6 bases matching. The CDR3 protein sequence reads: CASIPNRVSGANVLTF. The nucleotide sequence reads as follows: TGTGCCAGCATCCCCAACAGGGTCTCTGGGGCCAACGTCCTGACTTTC.